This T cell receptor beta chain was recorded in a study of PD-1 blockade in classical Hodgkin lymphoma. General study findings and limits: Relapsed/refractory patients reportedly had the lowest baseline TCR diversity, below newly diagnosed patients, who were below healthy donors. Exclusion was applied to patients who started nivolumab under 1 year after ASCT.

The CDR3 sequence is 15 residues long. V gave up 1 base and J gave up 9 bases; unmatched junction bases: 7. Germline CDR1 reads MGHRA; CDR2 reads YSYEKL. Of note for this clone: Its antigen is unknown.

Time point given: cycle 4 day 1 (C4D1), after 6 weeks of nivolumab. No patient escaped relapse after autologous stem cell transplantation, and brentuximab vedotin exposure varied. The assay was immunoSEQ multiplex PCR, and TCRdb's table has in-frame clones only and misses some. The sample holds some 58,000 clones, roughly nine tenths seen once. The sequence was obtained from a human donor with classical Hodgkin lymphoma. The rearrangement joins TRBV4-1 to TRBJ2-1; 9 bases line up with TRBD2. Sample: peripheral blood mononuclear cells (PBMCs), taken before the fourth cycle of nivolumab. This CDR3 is CASSQGGLARLEQFF. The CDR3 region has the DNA TGCGCCAGCAGCCAAGGGGGACTAGCCAGACTTGAGCAGTTCTTC.